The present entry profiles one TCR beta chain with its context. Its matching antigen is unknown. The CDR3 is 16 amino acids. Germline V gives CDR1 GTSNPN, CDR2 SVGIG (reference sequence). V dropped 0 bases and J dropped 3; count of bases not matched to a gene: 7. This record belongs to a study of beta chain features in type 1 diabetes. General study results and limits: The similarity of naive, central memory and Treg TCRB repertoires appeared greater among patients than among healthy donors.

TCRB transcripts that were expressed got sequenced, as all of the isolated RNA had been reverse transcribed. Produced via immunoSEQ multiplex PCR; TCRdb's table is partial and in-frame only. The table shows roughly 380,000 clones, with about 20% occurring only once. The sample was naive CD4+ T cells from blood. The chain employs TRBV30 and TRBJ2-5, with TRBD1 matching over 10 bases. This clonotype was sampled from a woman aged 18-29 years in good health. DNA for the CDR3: TGTGCCTGGAGTGTAAGGGGGACAGGGGTAAAAGAGACCCAGTACTTC. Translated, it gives CAWSVRGTGVKETQYF. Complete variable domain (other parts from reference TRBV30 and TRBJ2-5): SQTIHQWPATLVQPVGSPLSLECTVEGTSNPNLYWYRQAAGRGLQLLFYSVGIGQISSEVPQNLSASRPQDRQFILSSKKLLLSDSGFYLCAWSVRGTGVKETQYFGPGTRLLVL.